The clone carrying this T cell receptor beta chain was observed a handful of times. The antigen is not known. The data are from a study of T-cell memory formation after mild COVID-19. Study-wide results and limits: Clones that got smaller from day 15 to 85 had even CD4/CD8, while clones growing later tipped toward CD4+. CD4+ contracting clones were found mainly in CM and EM, and CD8+ ones in EMRA.

The CDR3 has 12 residues. Trimming pared 5 bases from V and 7 bases from J, leaving 11 bases between. CDR1 and CDR2 from the germline V gene are PRHDT and FYEKMQ (reference sequence). TCRdb re-called the 5' RACE reads through MiXCR, storing one row per CDR3 protein. Altogether fewer than 700,000 distinct CDR3 sequences are present, roughly 18% being singletons, with the ten largest covering about 12%. Specimen: PBMCs or a T cell subset sorted from them (not recorded which). This receptor was obtained from an adult woman who had mild COVID-19 (a few samples of this study predate the infection). Cell type and time point are not known. This rearrangement joins TRBV13 to TRBJ1-1, with D maybe TRBD1 (5 bases). The CDR3 reads CASSLQGSEAFF. The CDR3 DNA reads as TGTGCCAGCAGCCTTCAGGGCAGTGAAGCTTTCTTT.